These 7 T cell receptor beta chains originate from one sample sequenced in a study of neurological immune-mediated disorders. Indicated time point: longitudinal time-point 2. TCRdb re-analysed the 5' RACE reads in MiXCR, keeping a single row per CDR3 protein. The table records roughly 60,000 distinct CDR3 sequences, about 10% of them present only once. The sample consisted of PBMCs. These receptors were obtained from a man aged 25-45 years in good health.

Worth noting for this clonotype: One base away lies a much larger clone, so this may be a sequencing read error. The chain couples TRBV20-1 to TRBJ2-3; 8 bases align to TRBD2. This CDR3 is 15 amino acids long. Per germline, CDR1 DFQATT and CDR2 SNEGSKA (reference sequence). The CDR3 DNA sequence: TGCATTGCTCCTGCGGGGGGCACCGGCACAGATACGCAGTATTTT. Amino acid sequence: CIAPAGGTGTDTQYF.

Ten or more counts support this clonotype. The chain recombines TRBV21-1 with TRBJ2-7. TRBV21-1 is a documented pseudogene. The CDR3 contains 15 residues. CDR3 in amino acids: CASSKARPNSYEQYF. The CDR3 DNA sequence: TGTGCCAGCAGCAAAGCTCGGCCGAACTCCTACGAGCAGTACTTC.

In its sample, this clonotype was seen many times. The chain couples TRBV20-1 to TRBJ2-5, with TRBD2 identical over 11 bases. The junction had 16 bases not matched to a gene; V was cut back by 6 bases and J by 1 base. This CDR3 region has 18 residues. CDR1 is DFQATT, CDR2 SNEGSKA, per germline (reference sequence). CDR3 region: CSAMGGMGLADTQETQYF. In DNA, the CDR3 is TGCAGTGCCATGGGGGGGATGGGACTAGCGGACACCCAAGAGACCCAGTACTTC.

The rearrangement joins TRBV20-1 to TRBJ2-1, with D perhaps TRBD1 (6 bases). CDR3 length equals 16 residues. V was trimmed by 1 base and J by 6 bases, leaving 19 bases between them. Germline CDR1 reads DFQATT; CDR2 reads SNEGSKA (reference sequence). The chain's CDR3 is CSARAFRTEGSNEQFF. The CDR3 region has the DNA TGCAGTGCTAGAGCTTTCCGGACAGAGGGGTCCAATGAGCAGTTCTTC.

J is TRBJ2-7 and V is TRBV20-1; 11 positions match TRBD1. CDR3 length: 15 residues. Germline CDR1 and CDR2: DFQATT and SNEGSKA (reference sequence). V was clipped by 0 bases and J by 5 bases; unmatched bases: 6. The CDR3 bases are TGCAGTGCTAGAGATTCTGGACAGGGGGCGGACGAGCAGTACTTC. This codes for CSARDSGQGADEQYF.

This clonotype has ten or more counts. The rearrangement uses TRBV3-1 and TRBJ2-1; D call uncertain. V was trimmed by 0 bases and J by 3 bases, leaving 12 bases between them. The CDR3 is 16 amino acids. Germline loops: CDR1 LGHDT, CDR2 YNNKEL (reference sequence). The DNA of the CDR3 is TGTGCCAGCAGCCAAGATGCAGTGGTCTTCTACAATGAGCAGTTCTTC. This codes for CASSQDAVVFYNEQFF.

This clonotype was detected ten times or more. This sequence joins TRBV27 and TRBJ1-3, with D unresolved. Germline CDR1 is MNHEY and CDR2 is SMNVEV (reference sequence). V was shortened by 2 bases and J by 0 bases, with 8 bases between the two germline ends. This CDR3 has 15 residues. The DNA for the CDR3 is TGTGCCAGCAGTTTAACAGCCACCTCTGGAAACACCATATATTTT. Amino acid sequence: CASSLTATSGNTIYF.